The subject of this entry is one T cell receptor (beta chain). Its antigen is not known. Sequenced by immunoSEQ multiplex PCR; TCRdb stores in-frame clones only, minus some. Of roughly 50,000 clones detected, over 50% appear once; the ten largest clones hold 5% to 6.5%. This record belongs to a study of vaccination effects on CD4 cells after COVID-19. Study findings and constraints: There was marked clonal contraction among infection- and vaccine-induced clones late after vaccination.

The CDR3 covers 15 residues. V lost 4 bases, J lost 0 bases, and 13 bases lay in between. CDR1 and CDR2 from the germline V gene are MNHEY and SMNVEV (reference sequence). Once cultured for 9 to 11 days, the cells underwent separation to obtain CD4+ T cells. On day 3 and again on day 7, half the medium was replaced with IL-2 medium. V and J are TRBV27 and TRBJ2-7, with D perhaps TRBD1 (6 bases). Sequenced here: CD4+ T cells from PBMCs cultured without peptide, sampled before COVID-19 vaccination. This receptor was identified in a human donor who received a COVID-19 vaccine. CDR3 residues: CASSYRRDTSYEQYF. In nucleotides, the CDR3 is TGTGCCAGCAGTTACCGCCGGGACACCTCCTACGAGCAGTACTTC.